This T cell receptor (beta chain) was documented in a study of CD8+CD57+ T cells in acquired aplastic anemia. Whole-study context: The DNA of sorted CD4+ and CD8+ cells averaged 3.2 ug.

The TCR beta profiling, which covered VDJ combination and CDR3 sequence, was carried out using genomic DNA as the template. TCRdb recomputed calls from the reads with MiXCR, one row per CDR3 protein. The table lists fewer than 250,000 distinct CDR3 sequences, less than 70% of them singletons. This clonotype came up once. The receptor was isolated from a human donor in good health, serving as a control. Sequences were obtained from sorted CD4+, CD8+, or CD8+CD57+ T cells (not recorded which) from PBMCs.

The CDR3 region has the DNA TGTGCCAGCAGCTTAGCCGGCCGAGGCAGTGGCTACACCTTC. The encoded protein is CASSLAGRGSGYTF. The chain uses TRBV7-9 and TRBJ1-2; no clear D. Germline V gene data show CDR1 as SEHNR and CDR2 as FQNEAQ (reference sequence). The germline V and J ends were trimmed by 0 bases and 7 bases, with 12 bases remaining between them. The CDR3 is made up of 14 amino acids.